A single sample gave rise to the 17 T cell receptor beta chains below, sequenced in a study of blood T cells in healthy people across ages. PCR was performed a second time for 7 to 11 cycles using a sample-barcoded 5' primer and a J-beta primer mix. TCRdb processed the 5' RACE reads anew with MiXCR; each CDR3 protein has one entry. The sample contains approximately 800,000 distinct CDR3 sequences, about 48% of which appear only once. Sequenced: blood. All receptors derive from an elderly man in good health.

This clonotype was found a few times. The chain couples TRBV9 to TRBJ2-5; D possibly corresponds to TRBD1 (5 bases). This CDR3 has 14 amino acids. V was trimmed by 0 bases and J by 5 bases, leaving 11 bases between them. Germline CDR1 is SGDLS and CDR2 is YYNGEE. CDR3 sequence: CASSVGVGQETQYF. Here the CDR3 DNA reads TGTGCCAGCAGCGTAGGGGTGGGGCAGGAGACCCAGTACTTC.

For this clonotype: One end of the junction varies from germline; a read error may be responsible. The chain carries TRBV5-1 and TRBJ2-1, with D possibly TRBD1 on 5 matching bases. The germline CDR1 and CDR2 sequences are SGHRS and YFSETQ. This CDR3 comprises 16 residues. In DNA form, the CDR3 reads TGCGCCGGCAGCTCGGTCGCAGGGTCCTACAACAATGAGCAGTTCTTC. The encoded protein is CAGSSVAGSYNNEQFF.

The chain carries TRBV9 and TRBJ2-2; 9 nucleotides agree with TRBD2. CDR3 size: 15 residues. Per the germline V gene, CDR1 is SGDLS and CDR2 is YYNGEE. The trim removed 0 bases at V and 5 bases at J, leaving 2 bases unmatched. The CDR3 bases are TGTGCCAGCAGCGTAGTCGCGGGAGGGACCGGGGAGCTGTTTTTT. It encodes CASSVVAGGTGELFF.

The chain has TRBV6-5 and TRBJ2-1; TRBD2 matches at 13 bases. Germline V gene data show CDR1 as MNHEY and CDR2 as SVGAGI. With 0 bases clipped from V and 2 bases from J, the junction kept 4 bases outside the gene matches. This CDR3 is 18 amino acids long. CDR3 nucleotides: TGTGCCAGCAGTTACTCGACTAGCGGGAGGAGAACCTACAATGAGCAGTTCTTC. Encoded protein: CASSYSTSGRRTYNEQFF.

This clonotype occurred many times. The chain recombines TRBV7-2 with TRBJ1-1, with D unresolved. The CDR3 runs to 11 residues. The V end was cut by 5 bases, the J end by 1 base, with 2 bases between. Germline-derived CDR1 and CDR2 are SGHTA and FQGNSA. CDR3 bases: TGTGCCAGCAGCCAGAACACTGAAGCTTTCTTT. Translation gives CASSQNTEAFF.

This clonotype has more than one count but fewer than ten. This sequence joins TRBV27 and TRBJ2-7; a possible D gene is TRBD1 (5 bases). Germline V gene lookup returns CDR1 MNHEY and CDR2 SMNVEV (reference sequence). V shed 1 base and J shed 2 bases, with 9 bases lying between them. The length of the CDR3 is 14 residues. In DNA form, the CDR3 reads TGTGCCAGCAGTTTATGGGCCAGGGCCTACGAGCAGTACTTC. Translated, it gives CASSLWARAYEQYF.

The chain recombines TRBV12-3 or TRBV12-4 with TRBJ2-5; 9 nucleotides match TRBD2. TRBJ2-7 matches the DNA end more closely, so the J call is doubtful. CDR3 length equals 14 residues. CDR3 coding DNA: TGTGCCAGCAGGCGGGGGGGAGGTCGATACGAGCAGTACTTC. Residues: CASRRGGGRYEQYF.

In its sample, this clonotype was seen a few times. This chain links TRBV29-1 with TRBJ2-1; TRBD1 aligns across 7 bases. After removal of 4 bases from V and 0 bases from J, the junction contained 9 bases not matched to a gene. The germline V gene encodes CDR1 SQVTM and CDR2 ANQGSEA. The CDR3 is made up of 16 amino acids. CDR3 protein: CSVGRWDSSSYNEQFF. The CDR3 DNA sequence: TGCAGCGTTGGGAGATGGGACAGCAGCTCCTACAATGAGCAGTTCTTC.

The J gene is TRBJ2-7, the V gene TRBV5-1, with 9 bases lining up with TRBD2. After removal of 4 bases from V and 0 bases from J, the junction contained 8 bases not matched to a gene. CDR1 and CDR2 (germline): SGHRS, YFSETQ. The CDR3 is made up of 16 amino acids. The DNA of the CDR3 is TGCGCCAGCAGCACTCTGGCGGGAGGGAGCTCCTACGAGCAGTACTTC. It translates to CASSTLAGGSSYEQYF.

The CDR3 coding sequence is TGTGCCAGCAGTCCAGACACTGGCGGCAATCAGCCCCAGCATTTT. Protein product: CASSPDTGGNQPQHF. The genes are TRBV2 and TRBJ1-5; D is unresolved. The CDR3 has 15 amino acids. V was cut by 5 bases and J by 2 bases, with 13 bases left in between. Germline V lookup: CDR1 SNHLY, CDR2 FYNNEI.

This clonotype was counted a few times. The CDR3 DNA is TGTGCCAGCAGTGAAGGGTCTAGCAGGCACAGATACGCGTATTTT. Its protein product is CASSEGSSRHRYAYF. The rearrangement joins TRBV6-1 to TRBJ2-3; D may be TRBD2 (5 bases). V shed 1 base and J shed 14 bases, with 22 bases lying between them. The germline V gene encodes CDR1 MNHNS and CDR2 SASEGT. The CDR3 length is 15 residues.

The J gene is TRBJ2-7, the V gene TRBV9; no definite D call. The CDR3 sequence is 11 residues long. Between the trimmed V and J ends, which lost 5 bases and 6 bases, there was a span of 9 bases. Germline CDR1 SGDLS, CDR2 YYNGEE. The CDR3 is CASSDPGEQYF. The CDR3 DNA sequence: TGTGCCAGCAGTGACCCAGGCGAGCAGTACTTC.

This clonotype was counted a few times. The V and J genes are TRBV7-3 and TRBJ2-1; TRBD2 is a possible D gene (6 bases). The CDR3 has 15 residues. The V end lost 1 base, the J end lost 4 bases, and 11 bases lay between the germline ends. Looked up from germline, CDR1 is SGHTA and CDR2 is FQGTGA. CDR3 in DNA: TGTGCCAGCAGCTTAAGCGGGGCCCCGTACAATGAGCAGTTCTTC. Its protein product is CASSLSGAPYNEQFF.

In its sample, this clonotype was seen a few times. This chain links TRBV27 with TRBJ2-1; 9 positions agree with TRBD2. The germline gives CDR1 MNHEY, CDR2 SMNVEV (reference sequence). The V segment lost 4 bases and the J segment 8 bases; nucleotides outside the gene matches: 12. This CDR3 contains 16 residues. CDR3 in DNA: TGTGCCAGCAGTTCCCCAGGCGGGAGGGCGGCTGATGAGCAGTTCTTC. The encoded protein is CASSSPGGRAADEQFF.

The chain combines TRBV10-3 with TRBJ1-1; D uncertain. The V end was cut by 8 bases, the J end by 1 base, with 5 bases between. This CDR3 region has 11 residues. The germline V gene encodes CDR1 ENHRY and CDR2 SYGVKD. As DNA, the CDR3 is TGTGCCATCGGGCAGAACACTGAAGCTTTCTTT. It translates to CAIGQNTEAFF.

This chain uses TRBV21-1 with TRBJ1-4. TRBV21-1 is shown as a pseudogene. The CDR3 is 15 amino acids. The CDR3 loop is CASSKISATNEKLFF. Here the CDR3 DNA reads TGTGCCAGCAGCAAAATCTCTGCAACTAATGAAAAACTGTTTTTT.

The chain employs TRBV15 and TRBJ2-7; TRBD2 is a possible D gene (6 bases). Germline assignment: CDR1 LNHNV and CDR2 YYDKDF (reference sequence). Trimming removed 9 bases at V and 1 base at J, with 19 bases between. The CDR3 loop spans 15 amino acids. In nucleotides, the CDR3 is TGTGCCACTCGGGGTGACAGCCGGGGGTCCTACGAGCAGTACTTC. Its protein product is CATRGDSRGSYEQYF.